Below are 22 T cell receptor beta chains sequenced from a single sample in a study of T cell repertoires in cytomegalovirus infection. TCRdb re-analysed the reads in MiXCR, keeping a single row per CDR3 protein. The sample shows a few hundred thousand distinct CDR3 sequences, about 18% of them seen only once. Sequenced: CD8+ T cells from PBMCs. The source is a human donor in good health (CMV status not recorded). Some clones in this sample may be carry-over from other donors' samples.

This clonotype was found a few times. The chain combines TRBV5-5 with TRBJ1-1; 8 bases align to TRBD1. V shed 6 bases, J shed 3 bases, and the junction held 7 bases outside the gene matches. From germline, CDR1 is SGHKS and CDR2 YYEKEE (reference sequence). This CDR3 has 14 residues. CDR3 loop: CASTAGGWDTEAFF. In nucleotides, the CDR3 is TGTGCCAGCACCGCAGGGGGCTGGGACACTGAAGCTTTCTTT.

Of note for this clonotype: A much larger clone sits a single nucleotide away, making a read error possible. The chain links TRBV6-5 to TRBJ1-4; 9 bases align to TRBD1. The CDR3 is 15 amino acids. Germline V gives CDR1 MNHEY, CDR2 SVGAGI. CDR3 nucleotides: TGTGCCTGCAGTTCCCACAGGGGGCTTGATGAAAAACTGTTTTTT. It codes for CACSSHRGLDEKLFF.

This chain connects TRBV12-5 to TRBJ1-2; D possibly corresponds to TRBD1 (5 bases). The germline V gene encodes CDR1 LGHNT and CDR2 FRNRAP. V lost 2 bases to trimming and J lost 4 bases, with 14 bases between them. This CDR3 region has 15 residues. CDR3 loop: CASGLQAGGPYGYTF. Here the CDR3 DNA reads TGTGCTAGTGGTTTGCAGGCTGGGGGACCCTATGGCTACACCTTC.

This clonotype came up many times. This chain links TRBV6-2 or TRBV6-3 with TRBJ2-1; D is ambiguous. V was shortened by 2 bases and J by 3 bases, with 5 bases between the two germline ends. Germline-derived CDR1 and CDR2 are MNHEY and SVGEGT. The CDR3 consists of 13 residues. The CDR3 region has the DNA TGTGCCAGCAGTTACACCGGCTACAATGAGCAGTTCTTC. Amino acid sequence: CASSYTGYNEQFF.

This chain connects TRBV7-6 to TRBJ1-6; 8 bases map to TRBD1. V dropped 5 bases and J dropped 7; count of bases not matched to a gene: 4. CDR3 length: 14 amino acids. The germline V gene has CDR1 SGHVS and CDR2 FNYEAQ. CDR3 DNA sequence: TGTGCCAGCAGCCGCAGGGGGCAGAATTCACCCCTCCACTTT. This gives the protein CASSRRGQNSPLHF. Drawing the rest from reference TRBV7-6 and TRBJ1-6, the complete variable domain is GAGVSQSPRYKVTKRGQDVALRCDPISGHVSLYWYRQALGQGPEFLTYFNYEAQQDKSGLPNDRFSAERPEGSISTLTIQRTEQRDSAMYRCASSRRGQNSPLHFGNGTRLTVT.

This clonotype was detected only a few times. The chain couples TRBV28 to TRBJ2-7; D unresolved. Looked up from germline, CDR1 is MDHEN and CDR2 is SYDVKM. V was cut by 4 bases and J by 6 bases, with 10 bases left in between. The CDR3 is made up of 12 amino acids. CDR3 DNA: TGTGCCAGCAGTTCCCTCCTCGGCGAGCAGTACTTC. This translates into CASSSLLGEQYF.

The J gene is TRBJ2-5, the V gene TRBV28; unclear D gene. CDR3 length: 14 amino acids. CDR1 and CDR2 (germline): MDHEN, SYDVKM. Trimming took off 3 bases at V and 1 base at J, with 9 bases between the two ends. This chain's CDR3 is CASSFVQAQETQYF. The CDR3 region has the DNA TGTGCCAGCAGTTTTGTGCAGGCCCAAGAGACCCAGTACTTC.

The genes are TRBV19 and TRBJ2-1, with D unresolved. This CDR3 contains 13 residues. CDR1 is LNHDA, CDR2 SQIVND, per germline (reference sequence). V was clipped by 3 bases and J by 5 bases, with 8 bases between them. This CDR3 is CASSIAANNEQFF. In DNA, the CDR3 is TGTGCCAGTAGTATTGCAGCAAACAATGAGCAGTTCTTC.

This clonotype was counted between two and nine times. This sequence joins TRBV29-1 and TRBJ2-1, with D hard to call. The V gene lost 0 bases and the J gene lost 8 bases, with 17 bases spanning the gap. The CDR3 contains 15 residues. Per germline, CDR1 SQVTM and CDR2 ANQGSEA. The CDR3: CSVEDPIVDGDEQFF. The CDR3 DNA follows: TGCAGCGTTGAAGACCCGATCGTTGATGGCGATGAGCAGTTCTTC.

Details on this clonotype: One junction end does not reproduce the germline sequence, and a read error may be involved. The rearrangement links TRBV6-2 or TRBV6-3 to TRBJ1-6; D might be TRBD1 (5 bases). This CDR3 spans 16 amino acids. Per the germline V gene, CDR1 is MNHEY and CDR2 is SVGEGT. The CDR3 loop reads CVSSPGPGTYNSPLHF. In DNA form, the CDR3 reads TGTGTCAGCAGCCCGGGGCCGGGGACCTATAATTCACCCCTCCACTTT.

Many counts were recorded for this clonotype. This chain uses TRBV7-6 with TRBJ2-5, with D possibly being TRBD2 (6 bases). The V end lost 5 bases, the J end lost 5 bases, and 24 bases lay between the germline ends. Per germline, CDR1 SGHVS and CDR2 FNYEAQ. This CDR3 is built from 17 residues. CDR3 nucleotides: TGTGCCAGCAGCCCACCGGCGGCGGGGCCTGGGTGGGAGACCCAGTACTTC. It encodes CASSPPAAGPGWETQYF.

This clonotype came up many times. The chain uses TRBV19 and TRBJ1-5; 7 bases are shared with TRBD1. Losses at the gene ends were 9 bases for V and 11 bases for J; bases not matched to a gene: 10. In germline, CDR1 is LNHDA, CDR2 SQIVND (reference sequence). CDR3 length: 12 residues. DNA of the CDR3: TGTGCCAGCGGACAGGATTTTTTGACCCAGCATTTT. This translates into CASGQDFLTQHF.

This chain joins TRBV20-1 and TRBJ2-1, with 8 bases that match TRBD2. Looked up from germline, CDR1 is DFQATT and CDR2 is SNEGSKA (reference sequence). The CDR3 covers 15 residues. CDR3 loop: CRGSWGAGGLNEQFF. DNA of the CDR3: TGCAGGGGGAGCTGGGGGGCGGGGGGCCTCAATGAGCAGTTCTTC.

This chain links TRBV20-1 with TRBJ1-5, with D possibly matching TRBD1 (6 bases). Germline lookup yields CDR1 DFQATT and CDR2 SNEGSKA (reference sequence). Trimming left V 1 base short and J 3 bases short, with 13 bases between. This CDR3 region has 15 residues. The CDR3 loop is CSARAGVNDNQPQHF. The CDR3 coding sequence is TGCAGTGCTAGAGCAGGGGTCAATGACAATCAGCCCCAGCATTTT.

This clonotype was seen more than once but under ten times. The CDR3 sequence is CATSRDRGSGNTIYF. CDR3 DNA: TGTGCCACCAGCAGAGATCGGGGTTCTGGAAACACCATATATTTT. This rearrangement joins TRBV15 to TRBJ1-3; no definite D call. Per the germline V gene, CDR1 is LNHNV and CDR2 is YYDKDF (reference sequence). The length of the CDR3 is 15 residues. Trimming removed 0 bases at V and 1 base at J, with 7 bases between.

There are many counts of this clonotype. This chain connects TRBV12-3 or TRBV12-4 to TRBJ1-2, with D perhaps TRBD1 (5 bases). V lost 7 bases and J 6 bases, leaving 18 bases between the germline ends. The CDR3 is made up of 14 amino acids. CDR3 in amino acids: CASTLGGVANGYTF. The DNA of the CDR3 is TGTGCCAGCACCCTCGGGGGTGTTGCCAATGGCTACACCTTC.

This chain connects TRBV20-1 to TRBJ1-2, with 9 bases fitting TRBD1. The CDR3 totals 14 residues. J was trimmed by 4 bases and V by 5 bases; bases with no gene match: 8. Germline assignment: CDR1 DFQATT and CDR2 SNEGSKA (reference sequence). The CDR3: CSAGTPGQGYGYTF. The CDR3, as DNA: TGCAGTGCTGGTACCCCGGGACAGGGCTATGGCTACACCTTC.

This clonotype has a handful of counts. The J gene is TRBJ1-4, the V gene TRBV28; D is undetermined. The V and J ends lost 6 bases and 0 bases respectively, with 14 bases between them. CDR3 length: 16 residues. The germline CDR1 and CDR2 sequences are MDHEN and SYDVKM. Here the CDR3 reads CASSYPGEATNEKLFF. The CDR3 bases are TGTGCCAGCAGCTACCCCGGAGAGGCAACTAATGAAAAACTGTTTTTT.

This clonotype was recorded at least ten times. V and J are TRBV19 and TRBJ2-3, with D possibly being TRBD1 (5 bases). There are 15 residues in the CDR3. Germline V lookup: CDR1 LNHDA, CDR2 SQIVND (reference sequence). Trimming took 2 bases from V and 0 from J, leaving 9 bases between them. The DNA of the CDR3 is TGTGCCAGTAGTATATCAGGGATGAGCACAGATACGCAGTATTTT. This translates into CASSISGMSTDTQYF.

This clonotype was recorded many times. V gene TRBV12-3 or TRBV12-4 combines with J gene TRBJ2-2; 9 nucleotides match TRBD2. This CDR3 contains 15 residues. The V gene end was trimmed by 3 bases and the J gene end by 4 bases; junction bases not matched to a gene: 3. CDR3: CASSFSGGLTGELFF. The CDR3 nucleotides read TGTGCCAGCAGTTTTAGCGGGGGACTCACCGGGGAGCTGTTTTTT.

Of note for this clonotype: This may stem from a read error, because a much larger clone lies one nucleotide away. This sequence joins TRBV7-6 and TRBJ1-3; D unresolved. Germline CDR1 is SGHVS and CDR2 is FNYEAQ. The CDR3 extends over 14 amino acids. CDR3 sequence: CDSSLDLTLNTIYF. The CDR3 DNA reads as TGTGACAGCAGCTTAGATCTGACCTTGAACACCATATATTTT.

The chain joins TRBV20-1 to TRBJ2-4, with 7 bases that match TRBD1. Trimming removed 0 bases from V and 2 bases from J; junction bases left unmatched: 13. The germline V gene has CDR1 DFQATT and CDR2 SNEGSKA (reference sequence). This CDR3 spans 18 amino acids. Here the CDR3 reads CSARDPVGQVWTKNIQYF. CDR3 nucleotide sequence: TGCAGTGCTAGAGATCCCGTAGGACAGGTCTGGACCAAAAACATTCAGTACTTC.